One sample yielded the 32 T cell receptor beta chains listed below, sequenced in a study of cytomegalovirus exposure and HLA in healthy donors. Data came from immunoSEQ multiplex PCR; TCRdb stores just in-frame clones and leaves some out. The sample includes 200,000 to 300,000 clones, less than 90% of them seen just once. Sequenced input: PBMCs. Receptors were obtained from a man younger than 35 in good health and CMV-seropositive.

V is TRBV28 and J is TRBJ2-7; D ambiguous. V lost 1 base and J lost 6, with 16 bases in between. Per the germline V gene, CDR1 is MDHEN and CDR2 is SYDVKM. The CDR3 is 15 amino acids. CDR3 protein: CASSLFVGWKVEQYF. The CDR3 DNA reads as TGTGCCAGCAGTTTATTTGTCGGGTGGAAAGTCGAGCAGTACTTC.

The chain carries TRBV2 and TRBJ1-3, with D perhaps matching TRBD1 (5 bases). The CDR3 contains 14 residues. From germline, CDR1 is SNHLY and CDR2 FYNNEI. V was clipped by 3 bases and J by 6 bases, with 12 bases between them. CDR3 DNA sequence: TGTGCCAGCAGTGACCGTACAGGTGTAAACACCATATATTTT. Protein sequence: CASSDRTGVNTIYF.

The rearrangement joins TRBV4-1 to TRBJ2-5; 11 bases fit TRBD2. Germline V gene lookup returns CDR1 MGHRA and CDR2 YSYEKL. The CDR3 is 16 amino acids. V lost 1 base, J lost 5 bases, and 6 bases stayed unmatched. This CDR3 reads CASSQADSGRAETQYF. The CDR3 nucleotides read TGCGCCAGCAGCCAAGCGGATAGCGGGAGGGCGGAGACCCAGTACTTC.

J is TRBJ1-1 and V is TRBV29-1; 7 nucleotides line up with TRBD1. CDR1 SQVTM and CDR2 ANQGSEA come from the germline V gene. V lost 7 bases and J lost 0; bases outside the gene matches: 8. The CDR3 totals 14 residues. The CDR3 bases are TGCAGCGGATACAGGGGATCCCTGAACACTGAAGCTTTCTTT. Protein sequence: CSGYRGSLNTEAFF.

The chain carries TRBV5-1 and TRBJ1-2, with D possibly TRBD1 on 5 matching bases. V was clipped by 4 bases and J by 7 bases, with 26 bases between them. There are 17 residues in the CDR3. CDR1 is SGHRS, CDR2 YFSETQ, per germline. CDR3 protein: CASSPGPRSGSVSGYTF. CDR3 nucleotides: TGCGCCAGCAGCCCGGGACCGAGGTCAGGGTCCGTGAGTGGCTACACCTTC.

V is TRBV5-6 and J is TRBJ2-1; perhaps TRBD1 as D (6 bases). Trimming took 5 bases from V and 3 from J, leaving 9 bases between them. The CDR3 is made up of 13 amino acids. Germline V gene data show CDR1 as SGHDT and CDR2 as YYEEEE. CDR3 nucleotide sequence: TGTGCCAGCAGTCGGGACATCTACAATGAGCAGTTCTTC. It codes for CASSRDIYNEQFF.

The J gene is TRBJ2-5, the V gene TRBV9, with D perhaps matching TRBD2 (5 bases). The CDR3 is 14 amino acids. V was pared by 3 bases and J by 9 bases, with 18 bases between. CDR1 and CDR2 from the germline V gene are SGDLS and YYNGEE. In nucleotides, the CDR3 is TGTGCCAGCAGCGAGGGCACCGCGAACGGGGCCCAGTACTTC. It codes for CASSEGTANGAQYF.

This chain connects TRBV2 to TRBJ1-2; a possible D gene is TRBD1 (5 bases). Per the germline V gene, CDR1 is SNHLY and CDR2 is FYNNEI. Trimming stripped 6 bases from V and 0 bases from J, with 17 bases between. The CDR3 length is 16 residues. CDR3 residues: CASREMGDRANYGYTF. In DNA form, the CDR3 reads TGTGCCAGCAGAGAAATGGGGGATAGGGCTAACTATGGCTACACCTTC.

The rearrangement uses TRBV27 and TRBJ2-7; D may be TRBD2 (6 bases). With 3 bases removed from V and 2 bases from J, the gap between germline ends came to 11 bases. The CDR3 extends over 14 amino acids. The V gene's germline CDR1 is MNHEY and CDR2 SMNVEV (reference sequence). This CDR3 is CASSFIAAPYEQYF. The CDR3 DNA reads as TGTGCCAGCAGTTTCATAGCGGCTCCCTACGAGCAGTACTTC.

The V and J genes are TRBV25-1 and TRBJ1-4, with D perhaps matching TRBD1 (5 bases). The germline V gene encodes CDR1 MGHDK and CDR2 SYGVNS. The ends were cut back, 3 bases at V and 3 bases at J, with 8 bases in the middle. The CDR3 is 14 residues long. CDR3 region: CASSEGLPNEKLFF. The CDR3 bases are TGTGCCAGCAGTGAGGGACTACCTAATGAAAAACTGTTTTTT.

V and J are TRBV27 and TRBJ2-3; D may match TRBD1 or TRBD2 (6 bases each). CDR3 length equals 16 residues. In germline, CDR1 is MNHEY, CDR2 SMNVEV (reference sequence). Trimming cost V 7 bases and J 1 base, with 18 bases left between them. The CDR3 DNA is TGTGCCAGCACCCTCCGGGGGCTAGCGCGCACAGATACGCAGTATTTT. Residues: CASTLRGLARTDTQYF.

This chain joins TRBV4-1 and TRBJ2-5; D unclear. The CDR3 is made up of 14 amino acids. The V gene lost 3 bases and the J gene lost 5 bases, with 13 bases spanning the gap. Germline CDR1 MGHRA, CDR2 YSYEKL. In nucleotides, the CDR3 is TGCGCCAGCAGCCAGGTTGGCGGATCCGAGACCCAGTACTTC. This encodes CASSQVGGSETQYF.

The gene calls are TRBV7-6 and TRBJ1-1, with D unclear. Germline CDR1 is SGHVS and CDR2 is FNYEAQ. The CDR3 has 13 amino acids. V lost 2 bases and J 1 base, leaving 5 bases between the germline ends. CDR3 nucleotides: TGTGCCAGCAGCTTAAAGTGGAACACTGAAGCTTTCTTT. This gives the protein CASSLKWNTEAFF.

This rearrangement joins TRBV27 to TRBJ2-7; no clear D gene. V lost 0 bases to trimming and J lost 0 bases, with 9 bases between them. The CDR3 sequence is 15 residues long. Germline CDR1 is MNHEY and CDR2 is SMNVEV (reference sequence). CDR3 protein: CASSLSGSSSYEQYF. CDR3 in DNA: TGTGCCAGCAGTTTATCGGGCAGCAGCTCCTACGAGCAGTACTTC.

CDR3 region: CAISGSGNEQYF. The CDR3, as DNA: TGTGCCATCAGTGGCAGCGGCAACGAGCAGTACTTC. The chain links TRBV10-3 to TRBJ2-7, with TRBD2 as a possible D gene (5 bases). The CDR3 length is 12 residues. Germline CDR1 and CDR2: ENHRY and SYGVKD. Trimming left V 4 bases short and J 5 bases short, with 9 bases between.

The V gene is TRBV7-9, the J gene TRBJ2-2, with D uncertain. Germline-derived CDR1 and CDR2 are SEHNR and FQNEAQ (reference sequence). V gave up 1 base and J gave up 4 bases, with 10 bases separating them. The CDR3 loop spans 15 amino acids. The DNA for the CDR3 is TGTGCCAGCAGCTTAGAACTGGGCGTCACCGGGGAGCTGTTTTTT. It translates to CASSLELGVTGELFF.

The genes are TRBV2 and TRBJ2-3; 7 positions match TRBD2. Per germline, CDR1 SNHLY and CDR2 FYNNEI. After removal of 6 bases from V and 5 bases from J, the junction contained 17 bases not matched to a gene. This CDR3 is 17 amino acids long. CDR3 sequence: CASRKIPGEGLLDTQYF. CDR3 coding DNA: TGTGCCAGCAGAAAAATCCCGGGGGAGGGCCTTTTAGATACGCAGTATTTT. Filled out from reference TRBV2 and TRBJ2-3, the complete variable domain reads EPEVTQTPSHQVTQMGQEVILRCVPISNHLYFYWYRQILGQKVEFLVSFYNNEISEKSEIFDDQFSVERPDGSNFTLKIRSTKLEDSAMYFCASRKIPGEGLLDTQYFGPGTRLTVL.

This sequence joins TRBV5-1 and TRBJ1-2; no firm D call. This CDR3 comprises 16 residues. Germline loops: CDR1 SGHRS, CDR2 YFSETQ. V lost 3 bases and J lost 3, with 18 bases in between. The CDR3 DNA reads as TGCGCCAGCAGCTACCCCCGAGGAGGGAGGCACTATGGCTACACCTTC. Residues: CASSYPRGGRHYGYTF. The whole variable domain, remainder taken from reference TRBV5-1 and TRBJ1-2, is KAGVTQTPRYLIKTRGQQVTLSCSPISGHRSVSWYQQTPGQGLQFLFEYFSETQRNKGNFPGRFSGRQFSNSRSEMNVSTLELGDSALYLCASSYPRGGRHYGYTFGSGTRLTVV.

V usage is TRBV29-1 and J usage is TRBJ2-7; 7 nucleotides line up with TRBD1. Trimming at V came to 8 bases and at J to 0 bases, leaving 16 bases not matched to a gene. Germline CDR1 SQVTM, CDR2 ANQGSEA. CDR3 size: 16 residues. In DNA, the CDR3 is TGCAGCCCTTGGGAAGGGGGCGAGGCAGACTCCTACGAGCAGTACTTC. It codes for CSPWEGGEADSYEQYF.

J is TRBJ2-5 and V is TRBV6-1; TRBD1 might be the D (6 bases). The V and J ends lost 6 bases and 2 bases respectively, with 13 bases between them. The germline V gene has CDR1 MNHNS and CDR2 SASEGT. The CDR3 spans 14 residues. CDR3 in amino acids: CASRIQGLQETQYF. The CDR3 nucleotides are TGTGCCAGCAGGATACAGGGTTTACAAGAGACCCAGTACTTC.

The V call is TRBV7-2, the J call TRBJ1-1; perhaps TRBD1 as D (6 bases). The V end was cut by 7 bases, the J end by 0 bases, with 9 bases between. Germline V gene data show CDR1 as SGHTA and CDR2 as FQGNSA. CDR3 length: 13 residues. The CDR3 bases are TGTGCCAGCAATTGGGACATGAACACTGAAGCTTTCTTT. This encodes CASNWDMNTEAFF.

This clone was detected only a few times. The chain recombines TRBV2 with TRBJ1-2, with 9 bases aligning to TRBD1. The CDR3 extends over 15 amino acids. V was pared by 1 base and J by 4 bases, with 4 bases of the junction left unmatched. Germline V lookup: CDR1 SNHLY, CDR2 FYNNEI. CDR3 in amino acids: CASSEGQGGIYGYTF. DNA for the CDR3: TGTGCCAGCAGTGAAGGACAGGGGGGCATCTATGGCTACACCTTC. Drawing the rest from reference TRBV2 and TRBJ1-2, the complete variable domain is EPEVTQTPSHQVTQMGQEVILRCVPISNHLYFYWYRQILGQKVEFLVSFYNNEISEKSEIFDDQFSVERPDGSNFTLKIRSTKLEDSAMYFCASSEGQGGIYGYTFGSGTRLTVV.

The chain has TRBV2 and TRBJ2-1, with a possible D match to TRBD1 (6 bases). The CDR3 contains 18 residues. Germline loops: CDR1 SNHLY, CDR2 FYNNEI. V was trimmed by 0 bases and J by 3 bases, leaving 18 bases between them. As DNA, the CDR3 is TGTGCCAGCAGTGAAGCGAGTCTGGCAGGGGCAAACTACAATGAGCAGTTCTTC. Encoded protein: CASSEASLAGANYNEQFF.

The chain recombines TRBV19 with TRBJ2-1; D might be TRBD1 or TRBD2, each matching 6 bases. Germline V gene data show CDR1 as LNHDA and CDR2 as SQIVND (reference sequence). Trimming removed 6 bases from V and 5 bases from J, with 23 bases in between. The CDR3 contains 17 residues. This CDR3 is CASSELDSGPVDNEQFF. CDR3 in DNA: TGTGCCAGTAGCGAATTGGACAGCGGGCCCGTTGACAATGAGCAGTTCTTC.

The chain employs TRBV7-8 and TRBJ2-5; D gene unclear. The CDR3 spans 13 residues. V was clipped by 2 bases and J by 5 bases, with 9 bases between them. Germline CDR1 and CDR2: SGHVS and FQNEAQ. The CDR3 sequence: CASSLRPPETQYF. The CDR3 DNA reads TGTGCCAGCAGCTTAAGACCCCCCGAGACCCAGTACTTC. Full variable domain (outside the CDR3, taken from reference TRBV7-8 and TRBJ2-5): GAGVSQSPRYKVAKRGQDVALRCDPISGHVSLFWYQQALGQGPEFLTYFQNEAQLDKSGLPSDRFFAERPEGSVSTLKIQRTQQEDSAVYLCASSLRPPETQYFGPGTRLLVL.

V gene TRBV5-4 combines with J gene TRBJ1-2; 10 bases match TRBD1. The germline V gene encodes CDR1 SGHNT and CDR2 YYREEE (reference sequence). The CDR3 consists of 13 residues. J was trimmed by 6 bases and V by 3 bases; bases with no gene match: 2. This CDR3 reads CASSSGQGNGYTF. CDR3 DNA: TGTGCCAGCAGCTCGGGACAGGGGAATGGCTACACCTTC. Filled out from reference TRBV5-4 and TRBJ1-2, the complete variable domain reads ETGVTQSPTHLIKTRGQQVTLRCSSQSGHNTVSWYQQALGQGPQFIFQYYREEENGRGNFPPRFSGLQFPNYSSELNVNALELDDSALYLCASSSGQGNGYTFGSGTRLTVV.

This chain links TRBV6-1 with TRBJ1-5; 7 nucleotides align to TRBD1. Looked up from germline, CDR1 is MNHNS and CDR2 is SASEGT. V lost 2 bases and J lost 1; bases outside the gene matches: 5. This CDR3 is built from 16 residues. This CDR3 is CASSERQGLSNQPQHF. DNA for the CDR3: TGTGCCAGCAGTGAAAGACAGGGTTTAAGCAATCAGCCCCAGCATTTT.

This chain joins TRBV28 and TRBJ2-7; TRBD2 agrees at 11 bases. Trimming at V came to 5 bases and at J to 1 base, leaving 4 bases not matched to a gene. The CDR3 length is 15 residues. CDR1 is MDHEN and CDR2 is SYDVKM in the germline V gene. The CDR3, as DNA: TGTGCCAGCAGTGGAAGGACTAGCGGGTCCTACGAGCAGTACTTC. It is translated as CASSGRTSGSYEQYF. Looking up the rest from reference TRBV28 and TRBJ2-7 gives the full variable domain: DVKVTQSSRYLVKRTGEKVFLECVQDMDHENMFWYRQDPGLGLRLIYFSYDVKMKEKGDIPEGYSVSREKKERFSLILESASTNQTSMYLCASSGRTSGSYEQYFGPGTRLTVT.

For the CDR3, the DNA is TGTGCCAGCAGTGAAGGTGGCAGCAGCATGAACACTGAAGCTTTCTTT. Translation gives CASSEGGSSMNTEAFF. V and J are TRBV25-1 and TRBJ1-1; D not resolved. Trimming pared 2 bases from V and 0 bases from J, leaving 13 bases between. The germline gives CDR1 MGHDK, CDR2 SYGVNS. The CDR3 consists of 16 residues.

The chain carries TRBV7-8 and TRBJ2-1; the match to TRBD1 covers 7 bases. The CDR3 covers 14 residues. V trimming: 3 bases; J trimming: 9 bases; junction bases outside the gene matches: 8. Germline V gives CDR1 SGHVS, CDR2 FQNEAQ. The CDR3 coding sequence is TGTGCCAGCAGCTTGCTGACAGGGACGGGTGAGCAGTTCTTC. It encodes CASSLLTGTGEQFF.

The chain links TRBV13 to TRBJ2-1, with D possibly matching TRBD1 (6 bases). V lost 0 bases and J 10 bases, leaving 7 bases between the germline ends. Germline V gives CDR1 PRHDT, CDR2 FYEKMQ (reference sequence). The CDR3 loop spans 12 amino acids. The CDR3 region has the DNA TGTGCCAGCAGCTTAGGGGGGACAGAGCAGTTCTTC. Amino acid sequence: CASSLGGTEQFF. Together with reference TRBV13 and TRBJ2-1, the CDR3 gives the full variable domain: AAGVIQSPRHLIKEKRETATLKCYPIPRHDTVYWYQQGPGQDPQFLISFYEKMQSDKGSIPDRFSAQQFSDYHSELNMSSLELGDSALYFCASSLGGTEQFFGPGTRLTVL.

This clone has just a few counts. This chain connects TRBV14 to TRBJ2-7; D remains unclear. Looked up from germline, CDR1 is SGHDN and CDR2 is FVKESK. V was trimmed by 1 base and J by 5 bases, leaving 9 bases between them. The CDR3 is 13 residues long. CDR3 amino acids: CASSQGIGNEQYF. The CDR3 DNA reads TGTGCCAGCAGCCAAGGGATCGGAAACGAGCAGTACTTC.